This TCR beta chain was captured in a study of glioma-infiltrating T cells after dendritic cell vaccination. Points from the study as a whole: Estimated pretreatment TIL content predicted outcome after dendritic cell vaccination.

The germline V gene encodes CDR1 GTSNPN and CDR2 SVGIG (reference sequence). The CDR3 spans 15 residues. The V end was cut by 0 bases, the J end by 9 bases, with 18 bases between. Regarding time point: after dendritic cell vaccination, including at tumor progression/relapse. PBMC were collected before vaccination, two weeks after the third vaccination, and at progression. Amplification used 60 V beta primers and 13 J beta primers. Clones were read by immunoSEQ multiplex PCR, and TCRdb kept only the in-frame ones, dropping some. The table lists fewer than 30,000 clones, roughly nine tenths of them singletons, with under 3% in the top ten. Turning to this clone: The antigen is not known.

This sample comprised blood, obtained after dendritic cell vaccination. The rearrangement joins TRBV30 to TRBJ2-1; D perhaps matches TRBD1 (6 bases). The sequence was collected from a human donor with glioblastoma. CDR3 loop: CAWSVPYTGMGEQFF. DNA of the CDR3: TGTGCCTGGAGTGTACCGTATACAGGGATGGGTGAGCAGTTCTTC.